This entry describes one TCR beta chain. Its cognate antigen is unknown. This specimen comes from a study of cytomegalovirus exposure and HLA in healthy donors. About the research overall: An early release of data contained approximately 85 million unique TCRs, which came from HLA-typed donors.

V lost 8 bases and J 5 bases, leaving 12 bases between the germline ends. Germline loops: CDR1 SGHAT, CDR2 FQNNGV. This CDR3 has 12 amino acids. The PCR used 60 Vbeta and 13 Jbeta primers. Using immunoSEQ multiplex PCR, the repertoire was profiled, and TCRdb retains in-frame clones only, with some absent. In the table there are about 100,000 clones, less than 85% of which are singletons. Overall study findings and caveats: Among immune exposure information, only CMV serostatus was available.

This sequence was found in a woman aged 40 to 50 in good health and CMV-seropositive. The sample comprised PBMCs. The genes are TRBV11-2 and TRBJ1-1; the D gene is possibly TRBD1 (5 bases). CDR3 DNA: TGTGCCAGCGGGGGGGGGATTACTGAAGCTTTCTTT. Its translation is CASGGGITEAFF.